The clone carrying this T cell receptor (beta chain) came up once. It was across several immunoSEQ plates that each subset's genomic DNA was evenly split. Libraries were prepared by immunoSEQ multiplex PCR; TCRdb keeps only in-frame clonotypes and omits some of them. The sample consists of about 600,000 clones, 98% of them appearing once. This specimen comes from a study of shared clonotypes between healthy human individuals. This CDR3 has 13 residues. Trimming pared 0 bases from V and 7 bases from J, leaving 8 bases between. Per germline, CDR1 SGDLS and CDR2 YYNGEE. Naivety among CD8 cells was defined by CD45RO negativity and positive CCR7 selection, thereby excluding terminally differentiated effector memory CD45RA+ cells.

The sequenced sample consisted of naive CD8+ T cells sorted from blood. This sequence originates from a man younger than 45 in good health. The chain has TRBV9 and TRBJ2-1; no clear D. CDR3 residues: CASSVDLANEQFF. For the CDR3, the DNA is TGTGCCAGCAGCGTAGACCTCGCGAATGAGCAGTTCTTC. The full variable domain, with the rest looked up from reference TRBV9 and TRBJ2-1, is DSGVTQTPKHLITATGQRVTLRCSPRSGDLSVYWYQQSLDQGLQFLIQYYNGEERAKGNILERFSAQQFPDLHSELNLSSLELGDSALYFCASSVDLANEQFFGPGTRLTVL.